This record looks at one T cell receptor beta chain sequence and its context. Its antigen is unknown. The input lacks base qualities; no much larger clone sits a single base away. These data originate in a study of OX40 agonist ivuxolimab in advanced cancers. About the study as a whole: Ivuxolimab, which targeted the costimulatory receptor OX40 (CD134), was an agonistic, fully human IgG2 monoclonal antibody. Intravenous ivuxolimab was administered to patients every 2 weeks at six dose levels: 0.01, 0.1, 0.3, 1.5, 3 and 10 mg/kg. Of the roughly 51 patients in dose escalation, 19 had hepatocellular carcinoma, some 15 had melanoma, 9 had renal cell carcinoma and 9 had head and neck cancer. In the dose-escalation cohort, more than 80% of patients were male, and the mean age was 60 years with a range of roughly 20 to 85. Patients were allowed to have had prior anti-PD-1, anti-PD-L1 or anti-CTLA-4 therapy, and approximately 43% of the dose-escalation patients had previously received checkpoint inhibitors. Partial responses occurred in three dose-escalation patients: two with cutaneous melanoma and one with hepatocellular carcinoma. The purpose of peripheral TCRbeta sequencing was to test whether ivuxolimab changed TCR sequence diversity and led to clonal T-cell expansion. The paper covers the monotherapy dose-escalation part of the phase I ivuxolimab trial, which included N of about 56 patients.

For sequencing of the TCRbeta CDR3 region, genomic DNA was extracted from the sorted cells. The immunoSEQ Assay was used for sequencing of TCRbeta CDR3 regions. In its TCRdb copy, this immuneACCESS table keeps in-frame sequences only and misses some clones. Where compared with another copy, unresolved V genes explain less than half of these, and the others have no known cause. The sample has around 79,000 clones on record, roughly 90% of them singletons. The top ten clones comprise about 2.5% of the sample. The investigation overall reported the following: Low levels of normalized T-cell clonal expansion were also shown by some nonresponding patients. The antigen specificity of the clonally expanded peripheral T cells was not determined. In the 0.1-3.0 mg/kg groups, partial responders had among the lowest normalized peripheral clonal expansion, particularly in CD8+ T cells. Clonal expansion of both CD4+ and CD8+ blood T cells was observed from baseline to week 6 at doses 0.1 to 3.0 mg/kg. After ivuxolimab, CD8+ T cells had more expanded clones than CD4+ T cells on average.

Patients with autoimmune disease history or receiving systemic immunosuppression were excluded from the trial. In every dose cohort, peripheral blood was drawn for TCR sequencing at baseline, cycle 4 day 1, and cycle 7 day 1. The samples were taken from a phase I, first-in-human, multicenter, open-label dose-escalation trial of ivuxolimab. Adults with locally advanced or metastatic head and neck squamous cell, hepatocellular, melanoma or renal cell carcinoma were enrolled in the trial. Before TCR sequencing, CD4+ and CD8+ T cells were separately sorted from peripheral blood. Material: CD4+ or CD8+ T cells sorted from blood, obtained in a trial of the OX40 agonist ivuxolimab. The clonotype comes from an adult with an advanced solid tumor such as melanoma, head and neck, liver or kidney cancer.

The sequenced DNA is TGTGCCAGCTCGCCGCGGGAGGGCCGGGGCCTCGAGCAGTACTTC. Its coded protein is CASSPREGRGLEQYF. The V gene is TRBV18 and the J gene is TRBJ2-7; the junction holds 9 bases that match TRBD2. From cysteine to phenylalanine, the CDR3 is 15 amino acids long. CDR3 DNA is the only sequence kept; it has 45 bases, read in frame from the first base. V is trimmed back by 6 bases and J by 6 bases, and the junction contains 12 bases that no gene match accounts for. CDR1 and CDR2 (KGHSH, LQKENI) derive from the germline V gene. Joined to the reference TRBV18 and TRBJ2-7 proteins, this CDR3 gives the full variable domain: NAGVMQNPRHLVRRRGQEARLRCSPMKGHSHVYWYRQLPEEGLKFMVYLQKENIIDESGMPKERFSAEFPKEGPSILRIQQVVRGDSAAYFCASSPREGRGLEQYFGPGTRLTVT.